This T cell receptor beta chain is drawn from a study of T cells in Graves' hyperthyroidism and ophthalmopathy. The overall study: At the time of initial diagnosis and before any treatment, peripheral blood was collected.

This clonotype occurred many times. What it recognizes is unknown. The germline CDR1 and CDR2 sequences are GTSNPN and SVGIG (reference sequence). This CDR3 has 12 amino acids. Study-level results: Among thyroid clonotypes expanded above 0.001, most also appeared in blood.

TCR beta CDR3 region amplification was performed from RNA transcripts. In the first-round RT-PCR of the TCR CDR3, the HTBI primer set was used. TCRdb reprocessed the multiplex PCR reads with MiXCR, giving one entry per CDR3 protein. The table lists fewer than 300,000 distinct CDR3 sequences, about 25% of them singletons, with approximately 30% in the top ten. Patients aged 18 to 65 had newly diagnosed hyperthyroidism that had lasted under 2 months. Lactation, pregnancy, other autoimmune disease or uncontrolled infection led to exclusion of patients. J is TRBJ1-1 and V is TRBV30, with 7 nucleotides matching TRBD1. The receptor comes from a man between 40 and 49 years old with Graves' hyperthyroidism that later progressed to Graves' ophthalmopathy. The sequenced material came from blood. The CDR3 DNA reads as TGTGCGACAGGGTTTTTTATTGTGTCGGCTTTCTTT. Translated: CATGFFIVSAFF.